This is a list of T cell receptor beta chains from one sample in a study of blood T cell repertoires in COVID-19. Measured with immunoSEQ multiplex PCR; TCRdb has only the in-frame clones, and not every one. The table includes 200,000 to 300,000 clones, approximately 90% detected once. Source material: peripheral blood. These receptors all come from a woman in her 40s with acute or convalescent COVID-19. Both conserved end residues are part of each CDR3. The D gene is left open where the match is weak. Clone size is given for some rows only: seen once, a few or many times, or a class if the clone is expanded.

v_call,clone_size,j_call,d_call,cdr3_aa,cdr3_nt
TRBV5-1,NA,TRBJ1-3,NA,CASSLRWGSQDSGNTIYF,TGCGCCAGCAGCTTGAGATGGGGTTCACAGGACTCTGGAAACACCATATATTTT
TRBV5-5,NA,TRBJ2-5,NA,CASSFQGSETQYF,TGTGCCAGCAGCTTCCAGGGATCAGAGACCCAGTACTTC
TRBV10-3,NA,TRBJ1-1,NA,CAISPGGSEAFF,TGTGCCATCAGTCCGGGGGGTAGTGAAGCTTTCTTT
TRBV5-1,NA,TRBJ2-2,NA,CASSLGQLNTGELFF,TGCGCCAGCAGCTTGGGACAGCTGAACACCGGGGAGCTGTTTTTT
TRBV10-2,NA,TRBJ1-1,NA,CASSVTMTSTEAFF,TGCGCCAGCAGTGTAACCATGACTTCCACTGAAGCTTTCTTT
TRBV5-1,NA,TRBJ2-3,NA,CASTYGREGDTQYF,TGCGCCAGCACCTATGGACGGGAAGGCGATACGCAGTATTTT
TRBV4-1,NA,TRBJ1-2,TRBD1,CASSQPQGAYYGYTF,TGCGCCAGCAGCCAACCCCAGGGGGCGTACTATGGCTACACCTTC
TRBV5-4,NA,TRBJ1-1,TRBD1,CASSSGTGGIGTEAFF,TGTGCCAGCAGTTCGGGGACAGGGGGAATTGGCACTGAAGCTTTCTTT
TRBV6-2/TRBV6-3,NA,TRBJ2-3,NA,CASSYGRSDTQYF,TGTGCCAGCAGTTATGGGAGATCAGATACGCAGTATTTT
TRBV30,NA,TRBJ2-4,NA,CAWSVGSLAKNIQYF,TGTGCCTGGAGTGTCGGGAGTCTAGCCAAAAACATTCAGTACTTC
TRBV7-6,NA,TRBJ1-1,NA,CASRAGMNTEAFF,TGTGCCAGCAGAGCGGGAATGAACACTGAAGCTTTCTTT
TRBV27,NA,TRBJ2-2,NA,CASSFKQNLPWGLDTGELFF,TGTGCCAGCAGTTTTAAACAAAACCTGCCTTGGGGGCTGGACACCGGGGAGCTGTTTTTT
TRBV29-1,NA,TRBJ2-1,TRBD2,CSVPRGDNEQFF,TGCAGCGTGCCGCGGGGGGACAATGAGCAGTTCTTC
TRBV30,NA,TRBJ1-2,NA,CAWSLVTGNYGYTF,TGTGCCTGGAGTCTTGTAACAGGGAACTATGGCTACACCTTC
TRBV5-1,few,TRBJ1-2,NA,CASSLVVDNSGSAGYTF,TGCGCCAGCAGCTTGGTCGTTGATAACAGTGGGTCGGCAGGCTACACCTTC
TRBV7-3,few,TRBJ2-3,TRBD2,CASSTSSGAGDTQYF,TGTGCCAGCAGCACCTCTAGCGGGGCCGGGGATACGCAGTATTTT
TRBV6-6,NA,TRBJ1-2,TRBD1,CASSPSFDRGGDGYTF,TGTGCCAGCAGTCCAAGCTTCGACAGGGGGGGAGATGGCTACACCTTC
TRBV18,NA,TRBJ2-3,TRBD2,CASSPHAGGGDTQYF,TGTGCCAGCTCACCACACGCGGGGGGCGGGGATACGCAGTATTTT
TRBV11-2,NA,TRBJ1-2,NA,CASSGGTGPNYGYTF,TGTGCCAGCAGCGGAGGGACGGGGCCTAACTATGGCTACACCTTC
TRBV24-1,once,TRBJ2-5,NA,CATSDLWGEQETQYF,TGTGCCACCAGTGACCTTTGGGGGGAACAAGAGACCCAGTACTTC
TRBV27,NA,TRBJ1-2,TRBD1,CASSSGDRGMYGYTF,TGTGCCAGCAGTTCAGGGGACAGGGGGATGTATGGCTACACCTTC
TRBV19,NA,TRBJ1-1,NA,CASHNSLNTEAFF,TGTGCCAGTCACAACAGCTTGAACACTGAAGCTTTCTTT
TRBV6-5,few,TRBJ1-3,TRBD1,CASRTGEYGNTIYF,TGTGCCAGCAGAACAGGGGAGTATGGAAACACCATATATTTT
TRBV27,NA,TRBJ1-5,TRBD1,CASSPGTGGQPQHF,TGTGCCAGCAGTCCCGGGACAGGGGGCCAGCCCCAGCATTTT
TRBV13,NA,TRBJ2-5,TRBD2,CASSGSGGVNETQYF,TGTGCCAGCAGCGGAAGCGGGGGGGTAAATGAGACCCAGTACTTC
TRBV2,NA,TRBJ1-2,TRBD1,CASSGQGVGYTF,TGTGCCAGCTCTGGACAGGGAGTCGGATACACCTTC